This T cell receptor beta chain is from a study of human T cells and chemical hapten exposure (dated by TCRdb to the early 2020s). Turning to the overall study: For sensitization, 2% DPC in acetone was applied to a roughly 2 cm by roughly 2 cm area of upper inner arm skin. Throughout the approximately 25-week study period, patients were also given weekly therapeutic DPC doses on the scalp. Patch testing was done on the upper back using Finn chambers containing 0.01% DPC, and results were scored after 6 days according to International Contact Dermatitis Research Group standards. Most of the patients in the cohort were female, and the cohort covered alopecia areata with under or over 50% scalp involvement, alopecia totalis and alopecia universalis. Libraries were pooled for sequencing, and per-sample TCR yields varied mainly because of small differences in library volumes within the pool. In alopecia patients, the study followed how the peripheral blood TCR repertoire changed in vivo over primary and secondary sensitization to diphenylcyclopropenone (DPC), a hapten. Blood samples were taken from patients before sensitization (week 0) and then at 2, 6 and about 24 weeks after DPC sensitization. Blood for TCR sequencing was provided by twenty-nine alopecia patients at one to four time points (pre-sensitization, 2, 6 and 24 weeks).

CDR1 and CDR2 (ENHRY, SYGVKD) derive from the germline V gene. Trimming removed 2 bases from V and 12 bases from J; the gene matches leave 8 bases unexplained. Counted from cysteine to phenylalanine, this CDR3 has 13 amino acids. Only the CDR3 portion is preserved as DNA: 39 bases, with reading frame beginning at the first base. In this sample, this clonotype turned up a few times. Its antigen is not yet known. Per-base qualities were not stored, and no clone one base away is much larger. The sample's time point label, in plain terms: patch test 2, 6 weeks after DPC sensitization. This sample's treatment or condition label indicates: therapeutic diphenylcyclopropenone sensitization with weekly scalp DPC. At each patch-test visit, blood was drawn before the patch test was applied. To be eligible, patients had to be aged 18 to 70, diagnosed with alopecia and judged suitable for DPC therapy, while pregnant patients were excluded. Total RNA was extracted from unfractionated whole blood collected in Tempus Blood RNA tubes.

Findings and caveats that apply to the study as a whole: The number of TCRs above 1 in 1000 frequency did not change with DPC sensitization; there was no evidence of global repertoire structure alterations. All patients had alopecia, a presumed autoimmune disease, so their immune response might differ from that of healthy individuals. Patch test score correlated positively with the number of PT1 expanded TCRs, reaching significance at thresholds 8, 16 and 32 but not at 4. Repeated subsampling changed both the strength of the expansion versus patch-test correlation and the threshold at which that correlation became significant. Compared with pre-sensitization or healthy control sets, expanded TCRs formed significantly more large CDR3 similarity clusters, which is consistent with antigen-driven responses.

Library creation used RACE. The sequencer was a NextSeq 500. During library preparation, unique molecular identifiers were attached to individual cDNA molecules so that TCRs could be counted in a quantitative, reproducible way. Each blood RNA sample was used to sequence both TCR alpha and TCR beta chains. As for the authors' bioinformatics: Samples had a median of roughly 100,000 TCRs, with a range from about 20,000 to 690,600. V, J and CDR3 annotation of the TCR reads was carried out using the Decombinator software suite. For the PS versus PT1 abundance plots, all samples were subsampled to the same number of TCRs (28,000). TCRs were defined as expanded if absent before sensitization and observed at least eight times at the 2-week time point. The raw public data were reprocessed by TCRdb itself: fastp quality trimming at Q25, MiXCR clonotype calling, in-frame beta chains only. When rows share a CDR3 protein, they turn into one entry using the most common DNA and genes. TCRdb's processing, not the authors', yielded these V and J calls. For this sample the table gives about 82,000 distinct CDR3 sequences, of which 6.6% were detected only once. Approximately 1.2% of the sample is in the top ten clones.

The chain links TRBV10-3 with TRBJ1-1; 8 bases in the junction line up with TRBD1. This receptor was taken from a woman in her twenties or thirties with alopecia areata. Some clones in this sample may be carry-over from other donors' samples. The input for sequencing was whole blood, taken in connection with sensitization to the hapten diphenylcyclopropenone (DPC). The nucleotide sequence is given as TGTGCCATCAGTGAGCAGGGGGCAATTGGGACTTTCTTT. This translates into CAISEQGAIGTFF.